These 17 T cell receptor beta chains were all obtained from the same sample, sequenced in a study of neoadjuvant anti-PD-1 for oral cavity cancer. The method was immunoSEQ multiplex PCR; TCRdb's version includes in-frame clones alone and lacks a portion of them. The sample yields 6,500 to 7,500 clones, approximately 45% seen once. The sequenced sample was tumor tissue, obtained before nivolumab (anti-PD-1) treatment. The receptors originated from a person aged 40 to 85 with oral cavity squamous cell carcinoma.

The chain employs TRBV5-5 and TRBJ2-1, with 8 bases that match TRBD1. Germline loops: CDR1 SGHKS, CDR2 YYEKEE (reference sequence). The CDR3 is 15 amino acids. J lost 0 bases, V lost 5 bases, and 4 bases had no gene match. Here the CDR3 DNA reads TGTGCCAGCAGTTCCGGGACAGGCTCCTACAATGAGCAGTTCTTC. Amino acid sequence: CASSSGTGSYNEQFF.

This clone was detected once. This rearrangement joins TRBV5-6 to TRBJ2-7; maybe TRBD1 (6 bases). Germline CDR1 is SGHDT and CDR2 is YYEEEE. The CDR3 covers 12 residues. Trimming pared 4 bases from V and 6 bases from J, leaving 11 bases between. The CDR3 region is CASSTSRGEQYF. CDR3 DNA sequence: TGTGCCAGCAGCACATCCAGGGGCGAGCAGTACTTC.

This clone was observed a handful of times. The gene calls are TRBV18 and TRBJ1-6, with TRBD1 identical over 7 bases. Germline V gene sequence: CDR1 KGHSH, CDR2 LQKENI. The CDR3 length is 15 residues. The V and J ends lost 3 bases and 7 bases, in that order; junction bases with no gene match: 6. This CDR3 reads CASSPPGQLNSPLHF. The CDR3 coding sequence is TGTGCCAGCTCACCCCCGGGACAGCTAAATTCACCCCTCCACTTT.

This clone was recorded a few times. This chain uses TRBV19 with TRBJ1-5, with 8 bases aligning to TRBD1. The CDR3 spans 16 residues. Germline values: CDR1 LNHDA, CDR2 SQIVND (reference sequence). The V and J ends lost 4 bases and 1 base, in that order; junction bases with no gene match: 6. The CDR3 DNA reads TGTGCCAGTAGTACCCGACAGGGGTCAAGCAATCAGCCCCAGCATTTT. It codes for CASSTRQGSSNQPQHF.

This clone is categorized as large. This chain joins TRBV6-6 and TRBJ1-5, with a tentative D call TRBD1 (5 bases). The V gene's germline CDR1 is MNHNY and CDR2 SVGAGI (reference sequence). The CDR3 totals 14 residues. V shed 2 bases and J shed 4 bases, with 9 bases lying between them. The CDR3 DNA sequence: TGTGCCAGCAGTTACAGAGGGGAGAATCAGCCCCAGCATTTT. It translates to CASSYRGENQPQHF.

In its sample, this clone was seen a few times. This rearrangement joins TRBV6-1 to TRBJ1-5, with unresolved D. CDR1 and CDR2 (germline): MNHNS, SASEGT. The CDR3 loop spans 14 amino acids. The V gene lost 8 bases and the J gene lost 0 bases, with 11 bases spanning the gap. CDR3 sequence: CASAGLLSNQPQHF. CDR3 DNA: TGTGCCAGCGCCGGGTTACTTAGCAATCAGCCCCAGCATTTT.

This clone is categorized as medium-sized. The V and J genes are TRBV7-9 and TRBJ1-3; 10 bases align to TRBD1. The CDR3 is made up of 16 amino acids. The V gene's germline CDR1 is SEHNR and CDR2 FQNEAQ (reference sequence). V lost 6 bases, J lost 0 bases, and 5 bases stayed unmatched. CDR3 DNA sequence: TGTGCCAGCAGTTCCCGGGACAGGGGCTCTGGAAACACCATATATTTT. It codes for CASSSRDRGSGNTIYF.

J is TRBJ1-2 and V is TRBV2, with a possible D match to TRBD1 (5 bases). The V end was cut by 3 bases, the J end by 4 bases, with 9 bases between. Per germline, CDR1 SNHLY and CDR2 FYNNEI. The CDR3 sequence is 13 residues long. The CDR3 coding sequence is TGTGCCAGCAGTGACAACAGGTTCTATGGCTACACCTTC. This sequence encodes CASSDNRFYGYTF.

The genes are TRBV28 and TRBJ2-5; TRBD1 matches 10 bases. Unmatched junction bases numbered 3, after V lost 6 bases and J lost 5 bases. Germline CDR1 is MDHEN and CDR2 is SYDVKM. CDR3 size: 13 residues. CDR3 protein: CASSRTGGETQYF. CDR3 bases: TGTGCCAGCAGCCGGACAGGGGGGGAGACCCAGTACTTC.

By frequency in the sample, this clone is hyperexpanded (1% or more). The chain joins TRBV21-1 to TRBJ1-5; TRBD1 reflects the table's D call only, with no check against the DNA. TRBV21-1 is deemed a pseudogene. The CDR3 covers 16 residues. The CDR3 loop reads CASSAGQGARGQPQHF. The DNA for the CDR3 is TGTGCCAGCAGCGCGGGACAGGGGGCTCGTGGTCAGCCCCAGCATTTT.

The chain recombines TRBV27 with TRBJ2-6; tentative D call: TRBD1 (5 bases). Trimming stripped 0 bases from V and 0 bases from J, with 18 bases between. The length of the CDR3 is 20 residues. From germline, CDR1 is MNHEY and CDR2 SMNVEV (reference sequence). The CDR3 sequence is CASSLSIRGTYFSGANVLTF. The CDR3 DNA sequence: TGTGCCAGCAGTTTATCGATAAGGGGTACCTACTTCTCTGGGGCCAACGTCCTGACTTTC.

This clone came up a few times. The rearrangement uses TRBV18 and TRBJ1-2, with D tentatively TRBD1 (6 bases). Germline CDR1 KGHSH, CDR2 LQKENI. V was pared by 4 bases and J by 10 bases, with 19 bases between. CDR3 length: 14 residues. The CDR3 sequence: CASSQDSQGRDYTF. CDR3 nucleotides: TGTGCCAGCTCACAGGACTCACAGGGTAGAGACTACACCTTC.

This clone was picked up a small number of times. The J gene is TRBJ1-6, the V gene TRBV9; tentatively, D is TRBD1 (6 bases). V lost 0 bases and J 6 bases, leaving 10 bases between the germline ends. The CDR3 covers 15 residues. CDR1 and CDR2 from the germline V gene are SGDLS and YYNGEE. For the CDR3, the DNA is TGTGCCAGCAGCGTAGTAGGGGGTGGTAATTCACCCCTCCACTTT. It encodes CASSVVGGGNSPLHF.

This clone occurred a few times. CDR3 region: CASSPNCF. As DNA, the CDR3 is TGTGCCAGCAGCCCGAATTGTTTT. J is TRBJ1-3 and V is TRBV21-1. TRBV21-1 is a pseudogene. The CDR3 loop spans 8 amino acids.

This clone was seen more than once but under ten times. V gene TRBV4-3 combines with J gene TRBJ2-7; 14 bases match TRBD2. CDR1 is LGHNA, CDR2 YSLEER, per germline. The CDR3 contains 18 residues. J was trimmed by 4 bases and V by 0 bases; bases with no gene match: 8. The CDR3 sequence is CASSQDGWTSGGRYEQYF. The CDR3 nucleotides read TGCGCCAGCAGCCAAGACGGGTGGACTAGCGGGGGGCGGTACGAGCAGTACTTC.

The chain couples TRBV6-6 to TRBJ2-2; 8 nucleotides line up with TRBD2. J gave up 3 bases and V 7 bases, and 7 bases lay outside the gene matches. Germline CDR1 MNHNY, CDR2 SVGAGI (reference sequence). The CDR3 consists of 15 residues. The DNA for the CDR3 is TGTGCCAGCAAGACGGGGGGGTCTCACACCGGGGAGCTGTTTTTT. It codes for CASKTGGSHTGELFF.

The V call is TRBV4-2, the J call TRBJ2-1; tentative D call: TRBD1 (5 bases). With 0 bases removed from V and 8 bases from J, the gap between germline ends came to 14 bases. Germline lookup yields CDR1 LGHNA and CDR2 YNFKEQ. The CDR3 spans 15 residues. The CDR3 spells CASSQETTRVYEQFF. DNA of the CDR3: TGTGCCAGCAGCCAAGAGACCACCAGGGTCTATGAGCAGTTCTTC.